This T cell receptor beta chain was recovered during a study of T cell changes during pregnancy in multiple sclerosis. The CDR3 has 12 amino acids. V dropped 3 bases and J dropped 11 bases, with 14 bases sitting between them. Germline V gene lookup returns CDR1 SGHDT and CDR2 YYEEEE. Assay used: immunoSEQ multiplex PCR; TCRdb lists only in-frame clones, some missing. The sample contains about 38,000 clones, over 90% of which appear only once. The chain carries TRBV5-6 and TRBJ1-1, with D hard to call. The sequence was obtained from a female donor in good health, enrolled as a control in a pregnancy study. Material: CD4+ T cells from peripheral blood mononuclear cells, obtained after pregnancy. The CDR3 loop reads CASSSEALGAFF. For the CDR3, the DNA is TGTGCCAGCAGCTCGGAGGCCCTTGGGGCTTTCTTT.